The 14 T cell receptor beta chains below were found in one sample sequenced in a study of blood T cell repertoires in COVID-19. Libraries were prepared by immunoSEQ multiplex PCR; TCRdb keeps only in-frame clonotypes and omits some of them. The table includes roughly 280,000 clones, roughly 90% detected once. The sequenced material came from PBMCs or T cells enriched from blood (not recorded which). These receptors all come from a woman between 50 and 59 years old who had recovered from COVID-19.

The CDR3: CASSEGQASPQHF. The CDR3 DNA follows: TGTGCCAGCAGTGAAGGACAGGCCTCCCCCCAGCATTTT. The genes are TRBV2 and TRBJ1-5; weak D call: TRBD1 (6 bases). Germline V gene data show CDR1 as SNHLY and CDR2 as FYNNEI. This CDR3 spans 13 amino acids. The V end lost 1 base, the J end lost 10 bases, and 11 bases lay between the germline ends.

The gene calls are TRBV28 and TRBJ2-3; TRBD2 might be the D (6 bases). Deletions cut 6 bases from V and 2 bases from J, with 9 bases between. This CDR3 spans 13 amino acids. CDR1 is MDHEN and CDR2 is SYDVKM in the germline V gene. CDR3 bases: TGTGCCAGCAGCGGGGACTCCACAGATACGCAGTATTTT. This codes for CASSGDSTDTQYF.

This sequence joins TRBV30 and TRBJ1-5, with D perhaps matching TRBD1 (5 bases). This CDR3 spans 13 amino acids. V was clipped by 3 bases and J by 2 bases, with 8 bases between them. Germline CDR1 GTSNPN, CDR2 SVGIG (reference sequence). The CDR3 loop is CAWRGGGNQPQHF. Written as DNA, the CDR3 is TGTGCCTGGAGAGGAGGGGGCAATCAGCCCCAGCATTTT.

The V call is TRBV19, the J call TRBJ1-5, with D tentatively TRBD1 (5 bases). V lost 4 bases and J 3 bases, leaving 16 bases between the germline ends. This CDR3 is 16 amino acids long. Per germline, CDR1 LNHDA and CDR2 SQIVND (reference sequence). CDR3 sequence reads: CASSTLGGGANQPQHF. CDR3 DNA sequence: TGTGCCAGTAGTACCCTCGGAGGAGGGGCCAATCAGCCCCAGCATTTT.

The genes are TRBV27 and TRBJ1-1, with D maybe TRBD1 (5 bases). CDR1 and CDR2 (germline): MNHEY, SMNVEV (reference sequence). Trimming left V 8 bases short and J 0 bases short, with 13 bases between. The CDR3 is 14 amino acids. DNA for the CDR3: TGTGCCAGCGGCTCAGGGAGGATGAACACTGAAGCTTTCTTT. It encodes CASGSGRMNTEAFF.

This clone was found a few times. The chain joins TRBV20-1 to TRBJ1-2; 7 nucleotides match TRBD1. Germline V gene lookup returns CDR1 DFQATT and CDR2 SNEGSKA (reference sequence). The CDR3 totals 11 residues. With V trimmed by 4 bases and J by 8 bases, 4 bases remained unmatched. The CDR3 coding sequence is TGCAGTGCTAACAGGGGAAACGGCTACACCTTC. Protein sequence: CSANRGNGYTF.

The chain joins TRBV19 to TRBJ2-5, with 10 bases lining up with TRBD1. There are 15 residues in the CDR3. Germline-derived CDR1 and CDR2 are LNHDA and SQIVND (reference sequence). The V gene end was trimmed by 7 bases and the J gene end by 3 bases; junction bases not matched to a gene: 8. The CDR3 bases are TGTGCCAGTAACGACCCCGGGACAGGGGAAGAGACCCAGTACTTC. It yields the protein CASNDPGTGEETQYF.

This clone was detected only once. The J gene is TRBJ2-2, the V gene TRBV7-3; 10 bases align to TRBD1. CDR3 size: 16 residues. Germline-derived CDR1 and CDR2 are SGHTA and FQGTGA. V lost 5 bases to trimming and J lost 2 bases; unmatched junction nucleotides: 5. The CDR3 sequence: CASSATGGANTGELFF. The CDR3 DNA reads as TGTGCCAGCAGCGCGACAGGGGGCGCTAACACCGGGGAGCTGTTTTTT.

This chain connects TRBV6-5 to TRBJ1-4, with D unresolved. From germline, CDR1 is MNHEY and CDR2 SVGAGI. The CDR3 has 13 residues. Trimming stripped 9 bases from V and 8 bases from J, with 16 bases between. CDR3 residues: CASSRDLWEKLFF. DNA of the CDR3: TGTGCCAGTTCCCGGGATCTTTGGGAAAAACTGTTTTTT.

The V call is TRBV29-1, the J call TRBJ2-7; TRBD1 matches at 11 bases. In germline, CDR1 is SQVTM, CDR2 ANQGSEA. The CDR3 spans 14 residues. Trimming cost V 6 bases and J 6 bases; bases outside gene matches: 10. The CDR3 spells CSVQGDRGYGEQYF. For the CDR3, the DNA is TGCAGCGTCCAGGGGGACAGGGGGTATGGCGAGCAGTACTTC.

The chain links TRBV11-2 to TRBJ2-3; no clear D gene. The CDR3 has 14 amino acids. Germline CDR1 SGHAT, CDR2 FQNNGV. V lost 1 base and J lost 4, with 9 bases in between. This CDR3 reads CASSLAFTADTQYF. CDR3 DNA sequence: TGTGCCAGCAGCTTAGCCTTCACAGCAGATACGCAGTATTTT.

The chain combines TRBV19 with TRBJ1-5; D is unresolved. Germline CDR1 LNHDA, CDR2 SQIVND (reference sequence). Between the trimmed V and J ends, which lost 5 bases and 0 bases, there was a span of 5 bases. This CDR3 is 13 amino acids long. This CDR3 is CASSVSSNQPQHF. CDR3 DNA: TGTGCCAGTAGTGTTAGTAGCAATCAGCCCCAGCATTTT. Using reference TRBV19 and TRBJ1-5 for the parts outside the CDR3, the full variable domain is DGGITQSPKYLFRKEGQNVTLSCEQNLNHDAMYWYRQDPGQGLRLIYYSQIVNDFQKGDIAEGYSVSREKKESFPLTVTSAQKNPTAFYLCASSVSSNQPQHFGDGTRLSIL.

This chain links TRBV7-3 with TRBJ1-1, with D possibly being TRBD1 (6 bases). This CDR3 is 13 amino acids long. Germline V lookup: CDR1 SGHTA, CDR2 FQGTGA. Deletions cut 2 bases from V and 3 bases from J, with 7 bases between. As DNA, the CDR3 is TGTGCCAGCAGCTTAGAGGGGGACACTGAAGCTTTCTTT. Its translation is CASSLEGDTEAFF.

The J gene is TRBJ1-6, the V gene TRBV19; weak D call: TRBD1 (5 bases). The V end was cut by 4 bases, the J end by 9 bases, with 10 bases between. The CDR3 extends over 13 amino acids. Looked up from germline, CDR1 is LNHDA and CDR2 is SQIVND (reference sequence). CDR3 protein: CASSTARVSPLHF. The CDR3 DNA follows: TGTGCCAGTAGTACCGCCAGGGTTTCACCCCTCCACTTT. The variable domain in full, with the rest retrieved from reference TRBV19 and TRBJ1-6, is DGGITQSPKYLFRKEGQNVTLSCEQNLNHDAMYWYRQDPGQGLRLIYYSQIVNDFQKGDIAEGYSVSREKKESFPLTVTSAQKNPTAFYLCASSTARVSPLHFGNGTRLTVT.